This TCR beta chain was sequenced during a study of cytomegalovirus exposure and HLA in healthy donors (dated 2017 in TCRdb). About the study as a whole: An earlier analysis of around 600 of the donors reported 276 Gb of sequence data and some 120 million unique TCR beta sequences from 150 million to 200 million T cells. Genome-wide SNP genotypes for about 60% of the roughly 670 donors were used in a later genetic analysis, which treated that subset as a discovery cohort. Typing coverage differed by locus: A, B, C, DRB1 and DQB1 were typed in about 620-640 donors, DQA1 in around 500, DPA1 in around 580, and DPB1 in 472. Among some 410 genotyped donors of the cohort, an average of approximately 240,000 unique TCR beta nucleotide sequences were sequenced per donor, roughly 18% of them non-productive. Both class I and class II loci were covered by HLA typing, at four-digit resolution. A later analysis re-examined previously published TCR beta repertoires from roughly 720 donors and added high-resolution HLA genotyping to investigate patterns of TCR occurrence. To predict cytomegalovirus infection status, the study combined high-throughput TCR immunosequencing, statistical association of individual TCRs with disease status, and machine learning. The aim of the study was to test whether cataloging public T cell receptors could identify signatures of past pathogen exposure. Besides the first cohort of under 700 subjects, a separate validation cohort made up of about 120 different subjects was used. Every repertoire in the discovery cohort had been generated on one and the same sequencing platform. Of the roughly 390 genotyped donors, 65% to 90% were placed in the genetic ancestry cluster associated with self-reported Caucasian donors. Rather than using new phenotypic data, the later analysis identified candidate immune exposures from TCR beta sequences and from how often those sequences occurred across donors. Donor age, sex, ethnicity and CMV serostatus were collected together with the repertoire data. An earlier analysis of some 500 of the donors applied high-throughput TCR beta sequencing to assess whether each TCR beta V gene segment acted as functional or pseudogenic. Around 320 gigabases of sequencing data and around 87 million unique TCR sequences were included in an early release covering about 600 HLA-typed donors. Several DR-DQ haplotypes were treated as single units for association and clustering because of strong linkage in the cohort. The study used immunosequencing to profile the T cell repertoires of some 600 subjects and linked those repertoires to cytomegalovirus serostatus. General conclusions and limits of the study: In a later analysis, several top co-occurrence clusters were reported to appear linked to parvovirus B19, influenza, CMV and Epstein-Barr virus. Linkage disequilibrium might explain the correlated functional status among segregating V segments, but an unknown experimental factor could not be excluded. An earlier analysis of 587 of the donors showed that most TCR beta V segments appeared in productive rearrangements either about 90% or about 30% of the time, which broadly matched IMGT annotations. A cluster of highly shared sequence variants was judged likely to represent a technical artifact of the sequencing pipeline. According to a later analysis, most CMV-associated TCR beta chains appeared to be HLA-restricted, and the HLA associations seemed to be driven largely by CMV exposure. HLA typing was unavailable for some donors at each locus, so association tests used only the typed subset. In a later analysis, HLA-associated TCR beta chains were found to be more clonally expanded and to have lower generation probabilities than equally common non-associated chains. Across donors, most TCR sequences were observed very rarely, whereas some public TCRs were present in many individuals. In this cohort, only TCR beta chains were sequenced, and detectable features were limited by the absence of alpha or paired-chain data. A later analysis found that TCR association rates varied across HLA loci, with DRB1 alleles showing the most associated TCRs and HLA-C alleles the fewest. The earlier analysis of about 600 of the donors excluded approximately 15 rarely observed V segments, including chromosome 9 orphons, because counts were too low. A further reported finding was that TCR beta sequences accurately predicted the HLA-A and HLA-B alleles for most subjects in the first cohort. A total of 150 to 200 TCR beta chains were listed by the study as associated with cytomegalovirus. The classifier was reported to diagnose cytomegalovirus status with high specificity and sensitivity in both the original and validation cohorts. At a false discovery rate of 0.05, a later analysis linked under 20,000 TCR beta sequences to specific HLA alleles. A few of the identified cytomegalovirus-associated TCR beta chains were confirmed in vitro to be specific for cytomegalovirus antigens. According to the authors, the approach could potentially be generalized to other disease states and immunological phenotypes. A later genetic analysis associated a missense DCLRE1C variant with V-gene and J-gene trimming of TCR beta chains, and an independent cohort replicated the association. Presence/absence analyses assumed roughly uniform sequencing depth across donors, an assumption that may not hold. When HLA alleles, especially DR and DQ, strongly co-occurred, TCR associations were difficult to assign to individual alleles. Immune exposure information for the cohort was limited to CMV serostatus. Compared with the approximately 600-donor mean, donors in an Asian-associated ancestry cluster had fewer N-insertions in productive TCRs, according to a later genetic analysis.

The cohort consisted of 650 to 700 healthy bone marrow donors. All cohort members were sampled while nominally healthy, although unrecorded immune exposures were likely present. The donor tested CMV seropositive and was one of the 289 seropositive cohort members. Every donor gave a peripheral blood sample, and the peripheral blood mononuclear cells from that sample were used for TCR beta sequencing. The Qiagen DNeasy Blood Extraction Kit was used to extract genomic DNA from the blood cell samples. Points on this clone: Its antigen is not yet known. No base qualities exist here, and no much larger clone lies one base off it.

Library construction relied on the immunoSEQ multiplex PCR assay. A mixture of 60 forward primers for TCR Vbeta segments and 13 reverse primers for TCR Jbeta segments was used in the multiplex PCR. The CDR3 region of rearranged TCR beta genes was amplified from genomic DNA by a multiplex PCR assay. The amplified TCR beta libraries were sequenced on the Illumina HiSeq System as 87-base-pair reads. As for the authors' bioinformatics: A later analysis counted about 80 million unique TCR beta chains across the approximately 700 repertoires, and around 9.9 million of these chains were shared by at least two donors. A nearest-neighbor algorithm error-corrected the raw reads and collapsed the reads into unique sequences, merging closely related sequences to remove PCR and sequencing errors. To assign V, D and J gene segments, CDR3 sequences were aligned to IMGT reference sequences. For a sequence to be retained, a match of at least six nucleotides was required to both a V gene segment and a J gene segment. Rearrangements were classified as productive when the CDR3 lacked stop codons and remained in frame with V and J, and all other rearrangements were classified as non-productive. CDR3 was defined according to IMGT convention as the region running from the second conserved V-encoded cysteine to the conserved J-encoded phenylalanine. The earlier analysis of about 530 of the donors excluded any sequence lacking an unambiguous match to a single V gene segment. In an earlier analysis of more than 500 of the donors, a V segment was called functional when productive rearrangements were above 56.7%, and segregating when the standard deviation between donors exceeded 5%. A statistical classification framework was built to diagnose cytomegalovirus status from the catalog of TCR beta chain sequences. In a later analysis, V and J genes were assigned by comparing TCR nucleotide sequences against IMGT/GENE-DB human TR gene sequences. The TCRdist pipeline was used in a later analysis to assign CDR3 sequences and most-parsimonious VDJ recombination scenarios. In a later analysis, every TCR beta chain was defined by the combination of its CDR3 amino acid sequence and its V-gene family, and reads without a unique V-gene family were dropped. A later analysis removed several hundred highly shared, low-generation-probability nucleotide sequences to deal with suspected cross-contamination and a sequencing artifact. In a later analysis, a clonal expansion index was calculated for each public chain from normalized within-repertoire ranks of inferred template counts. Generation probabilities in a later analysis came from a VDJ recombination model fitted to out-of-frame rearrangements, and those results were checked against IGoR. In a later analysis, hypergeometric tests were used to score TCR-TCR, TCR-HLA and TCR-CMV co-occurrence, with a repertoire-size bias correction applied to TCR pairs. To estimate false discovery rates, a later analysis permuted the HLA or CMV assignments 20 times. In a later analysis, co-occurring TCRs were grouped using DBSCAN, with TCRdist sequence similarity added in when clustering inside HLA-allele-positive subsets. Repertoires with fewer than 30,000 or more than 120,000 public chains, plus five repertoires with anomalous nucleotide sharing, were excluded from co-occurrence clustering. In its TCRdb copy, this immuneACCESS table keeps in-frame sequences only and misses some clones. Where compared with another copy, unresolved V genes explain less than half of these, and the others have no known cause. That table furnishes V, J and clone size, whereas the DNA furnished D and trimming. Recorded for this sample are fewer than 200,000 clones; approximately 77% of them occurred a single time. The ten largest clones add up to more than 3% of the sample.

The sequence was obtained from a young man in good health and CMV-seropositive. The sequenced material came from PBMCs.

The DNA reads TGTGCCAGCAGTACTTCCCTCGAGCAGTTCTTC. This is translated as CASSTSLEQFF. This sequence uses TRBV2 and TRBJ2-1; the D gene identity is not certain. The junction carries 9 bases between V and J, which are trimmed by 5 bases and 10 bases respectively. From the cysteine through the phenylalanine, the CDR3 covers 11 amino acids. The kept DNA is CDR3 alone, 33 bases in frame from the first base. Based on the germline V gene, the CDR1 and CDR2 sequences are SNHLY and FYNNEI.